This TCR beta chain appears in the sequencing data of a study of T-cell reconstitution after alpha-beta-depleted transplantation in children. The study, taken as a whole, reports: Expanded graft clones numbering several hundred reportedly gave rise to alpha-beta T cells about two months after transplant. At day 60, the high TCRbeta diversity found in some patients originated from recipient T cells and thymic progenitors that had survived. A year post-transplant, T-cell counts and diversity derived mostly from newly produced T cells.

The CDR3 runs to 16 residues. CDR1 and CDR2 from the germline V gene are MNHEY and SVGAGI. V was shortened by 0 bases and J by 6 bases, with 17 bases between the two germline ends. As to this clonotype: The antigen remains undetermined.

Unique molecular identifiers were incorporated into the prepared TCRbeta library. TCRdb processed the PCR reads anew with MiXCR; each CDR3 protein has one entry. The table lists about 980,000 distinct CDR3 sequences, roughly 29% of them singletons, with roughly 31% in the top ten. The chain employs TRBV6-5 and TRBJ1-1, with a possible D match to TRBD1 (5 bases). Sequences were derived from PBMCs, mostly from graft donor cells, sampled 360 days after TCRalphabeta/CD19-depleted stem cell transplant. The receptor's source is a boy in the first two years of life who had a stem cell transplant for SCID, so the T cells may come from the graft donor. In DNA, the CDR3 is TGTGCCAGCAGTTACTCGGATCTGGGGCCGGAGGCTGAAGCTTTCTTT. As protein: CASSYSDLGPEAEAFF.